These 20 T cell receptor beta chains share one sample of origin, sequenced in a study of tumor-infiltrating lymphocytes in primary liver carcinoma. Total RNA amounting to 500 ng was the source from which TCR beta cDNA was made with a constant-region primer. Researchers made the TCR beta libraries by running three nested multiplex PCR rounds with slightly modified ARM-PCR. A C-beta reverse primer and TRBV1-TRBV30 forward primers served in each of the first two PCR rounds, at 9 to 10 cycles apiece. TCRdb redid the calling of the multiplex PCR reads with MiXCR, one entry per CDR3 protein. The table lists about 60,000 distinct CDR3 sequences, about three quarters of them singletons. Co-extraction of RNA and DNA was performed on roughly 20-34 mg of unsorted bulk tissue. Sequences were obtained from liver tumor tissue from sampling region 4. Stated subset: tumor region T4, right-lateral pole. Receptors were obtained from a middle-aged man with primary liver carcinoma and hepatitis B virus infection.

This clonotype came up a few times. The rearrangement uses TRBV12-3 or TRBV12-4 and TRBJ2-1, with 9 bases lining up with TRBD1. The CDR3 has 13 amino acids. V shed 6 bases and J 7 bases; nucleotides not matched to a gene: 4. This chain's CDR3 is CASSTDRGNEQFF. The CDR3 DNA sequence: TGTGCCAGCAGCACGGACAGGGGTAATGAGCAGTTCTTC.

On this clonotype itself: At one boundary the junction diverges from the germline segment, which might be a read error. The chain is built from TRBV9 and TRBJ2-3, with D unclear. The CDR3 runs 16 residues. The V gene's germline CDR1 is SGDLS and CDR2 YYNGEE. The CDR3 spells CASTVALGTQGDTQYF. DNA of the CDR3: TGTGCCAGCACCGTAGCTCTTGGAACACAAGGGGATACGCAGTATTTT.

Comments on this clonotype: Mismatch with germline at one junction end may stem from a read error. This CDR3 reads CASSSTEGGTEALF. CDR3 DNA: TGTGCCAGCAGCTCGACAGAGGGCGGCACTGAAGCTCTCTTT. The V call is TRBV5-4, the J call TRBJ1-1; TRBD1 is a possible D gene (5 bases). The CDR3 totals 14 residues. Germline V gives CDR1 SGHNT, CDR2 YYREEE (reference sequence).

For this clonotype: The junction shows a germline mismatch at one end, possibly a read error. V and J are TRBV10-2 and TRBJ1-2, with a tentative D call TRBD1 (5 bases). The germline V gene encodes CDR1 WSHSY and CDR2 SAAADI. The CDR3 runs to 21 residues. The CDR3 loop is CASSEGLVSGGGRRLGYGYAF. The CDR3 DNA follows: TGCGCCAGCAGTGAGGGCTTAGTGTCGGGGGGTGGCCGAAGATTGGGTTATGGCTACGCCTTC.

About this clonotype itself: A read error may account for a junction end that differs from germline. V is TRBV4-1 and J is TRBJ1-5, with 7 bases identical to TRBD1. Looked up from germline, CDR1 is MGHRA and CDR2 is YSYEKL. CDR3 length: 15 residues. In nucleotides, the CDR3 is TGTGCCAGCAGCCAAACGGGACAGCCGTCTCTGCCCCAGCATTTT. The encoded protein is CASSQTGQPSLPQHF.

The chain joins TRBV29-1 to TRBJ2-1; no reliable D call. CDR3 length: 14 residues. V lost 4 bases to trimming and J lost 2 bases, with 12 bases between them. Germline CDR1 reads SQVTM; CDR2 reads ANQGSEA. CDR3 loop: CSVARGETYNEQFF. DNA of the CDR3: TGCAGCGTTGCCCGCGGTGAGACCTACAATGAGCAGTTCTTC.

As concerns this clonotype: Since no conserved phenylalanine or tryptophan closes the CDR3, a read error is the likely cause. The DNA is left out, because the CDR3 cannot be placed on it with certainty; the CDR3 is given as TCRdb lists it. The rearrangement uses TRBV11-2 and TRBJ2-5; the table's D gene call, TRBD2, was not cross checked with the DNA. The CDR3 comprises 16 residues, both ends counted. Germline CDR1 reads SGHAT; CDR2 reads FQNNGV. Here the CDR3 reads CGSSQTPGGRKETQYL.

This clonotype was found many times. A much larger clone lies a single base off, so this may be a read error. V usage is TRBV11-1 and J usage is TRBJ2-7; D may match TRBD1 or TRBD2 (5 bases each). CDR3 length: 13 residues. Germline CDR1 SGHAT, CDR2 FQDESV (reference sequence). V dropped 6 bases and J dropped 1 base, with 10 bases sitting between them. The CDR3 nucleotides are TGTGCCAGCAGGGGGGAGCGATCCTACGAGCAGTACTTC. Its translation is CASRGERSYEQYF.

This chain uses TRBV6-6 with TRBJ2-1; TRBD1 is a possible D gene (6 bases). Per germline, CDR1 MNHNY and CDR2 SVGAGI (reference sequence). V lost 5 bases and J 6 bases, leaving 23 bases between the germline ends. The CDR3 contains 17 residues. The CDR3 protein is CASSALLGALKSNEQFF. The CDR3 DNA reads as TGTGCCAGCAGTGCCCTGTTGGGGGCGTTAAAATCCAATGAGCAGTTCTTC.

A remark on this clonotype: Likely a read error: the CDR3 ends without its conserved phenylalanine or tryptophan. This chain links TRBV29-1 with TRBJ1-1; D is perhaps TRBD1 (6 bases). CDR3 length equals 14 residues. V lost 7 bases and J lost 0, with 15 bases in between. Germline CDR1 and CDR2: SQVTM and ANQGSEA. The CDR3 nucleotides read TGCAGCGCAGTAGGGGGTCCCATGAACACTGAAGCTTTCATT. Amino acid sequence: CSAVGGPMNTEAFI.

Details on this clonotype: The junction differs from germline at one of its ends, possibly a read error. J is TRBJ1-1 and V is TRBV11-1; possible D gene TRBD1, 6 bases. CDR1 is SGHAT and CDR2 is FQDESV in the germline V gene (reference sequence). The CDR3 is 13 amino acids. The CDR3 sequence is CASSRQVDSEASF. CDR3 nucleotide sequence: TGTGCCAGCAGCCGCCAGGTGGACAGTGAAGCTTCCTTT.

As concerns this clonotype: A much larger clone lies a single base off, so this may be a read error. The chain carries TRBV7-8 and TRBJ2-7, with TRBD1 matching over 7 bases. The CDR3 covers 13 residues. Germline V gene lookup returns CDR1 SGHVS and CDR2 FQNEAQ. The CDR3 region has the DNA TGTGCCAGCAGCCGGGACAGCTCCTACGAGCAGCATTTC. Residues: CASSRDSSYEQHF.

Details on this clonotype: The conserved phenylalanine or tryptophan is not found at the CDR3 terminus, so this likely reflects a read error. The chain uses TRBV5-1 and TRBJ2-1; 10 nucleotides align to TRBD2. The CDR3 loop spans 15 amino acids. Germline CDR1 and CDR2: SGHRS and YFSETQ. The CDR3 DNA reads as TGCGCCAGCAGCTGGACTAGCGGCAGAGACAATAAGCAGTTCTTA. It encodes CASSWTSGRDNKQFL.

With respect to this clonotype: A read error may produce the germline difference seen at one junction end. The CDR3 here is CPSSLGQGADYDYTF. In DNA form, the CDR3 reads TGTCCCAGCAGCCTCGGACAGGGGGCAGACTATGACTACACCTTC. The chain has TRBV12-3 or TRBV12-4 and TRBJ1-2; 11 bases are a match to TRBD1. The CDR3 runs 15 residues.

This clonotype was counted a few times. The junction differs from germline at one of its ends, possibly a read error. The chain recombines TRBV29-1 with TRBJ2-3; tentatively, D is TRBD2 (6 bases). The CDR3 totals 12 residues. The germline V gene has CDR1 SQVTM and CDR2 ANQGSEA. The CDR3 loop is CGVGQGGDTQYF. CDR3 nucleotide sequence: TGTGGCGTTGGGCAGGGAGGCGATACGCAGTACTTT.

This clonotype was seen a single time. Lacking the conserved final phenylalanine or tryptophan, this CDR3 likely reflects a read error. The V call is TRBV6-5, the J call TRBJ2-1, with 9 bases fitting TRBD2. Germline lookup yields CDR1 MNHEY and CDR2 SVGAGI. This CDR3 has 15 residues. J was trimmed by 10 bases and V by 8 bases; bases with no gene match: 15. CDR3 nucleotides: TGTGCCAGCGCCAGCGGGAGGCTTGGAGGCAAAGAGCAGTTCCTC. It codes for CASASGRLGGKEQFL.

The CDR3 protein is CASKRLQEGHEQYF. The DNA of the CDR3 is TGTGCCAGTAAAAGACTACAGGAGGGCCACGAGCAGTACTTC. The rearrangement links TRBV6-2 or TRBV6-3 to TRBJ2-7; D might be TRBD2 (6 bases). V lost 9 bases to trimming and J lost 5 bases, with 20 bases between them. Germline loops: CDR1 MNHEY, CDR2 SVGEGT. The CDR3 sequence is 14 residues long.

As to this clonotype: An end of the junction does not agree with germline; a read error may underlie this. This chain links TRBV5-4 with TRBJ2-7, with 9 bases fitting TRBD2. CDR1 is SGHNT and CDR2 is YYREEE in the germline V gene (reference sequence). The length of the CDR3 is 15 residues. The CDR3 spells CVSIGGLAGSHEQYF. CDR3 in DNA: TGTGTCAGCATCGGAGGCCTAGCGGGATCCCACGAGCAGTACTTC.

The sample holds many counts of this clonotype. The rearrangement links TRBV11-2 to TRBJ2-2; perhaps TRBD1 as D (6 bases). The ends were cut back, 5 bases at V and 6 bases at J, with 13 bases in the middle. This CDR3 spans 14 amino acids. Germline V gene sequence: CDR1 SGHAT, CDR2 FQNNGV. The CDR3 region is CASSKRGSPGELFF. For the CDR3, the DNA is TGTGCCAGCAGCAAGAGGGGGAGCCCCGGGGAGCTGTTTTTT.

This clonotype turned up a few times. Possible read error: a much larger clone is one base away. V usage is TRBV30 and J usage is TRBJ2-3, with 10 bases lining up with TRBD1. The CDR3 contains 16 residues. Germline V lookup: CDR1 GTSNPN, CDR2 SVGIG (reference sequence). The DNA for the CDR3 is TGTGCCTGGAGTGTAGGGACAGGGGCAGGGACAGATATGCAGTATTTT. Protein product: CAWSVGTGAGTDMQYF.